These 32 T cell receptor beta chains share one sample of origin, sequenced in a study of identical twins. Using its own MiXCR run on the 5' RACE reads, TCRdb lists one record per CDR3 protein. The sample lists approximately 190,000 distinct CDR3 sequences, about 16% seen once, with about 38% in the top ten. The same sample was also studied in work on T cells expressing NK-cell markers.

Sequences were obtained from CD8+ T cells sorted from blood. Receptors were obtained from a woman in her late teens or twenties in good health.

The chain uses TRBV9 and TRBJ2-1, with D possibly being TRBD1 (5 bases). The CDR3 length is 14 residues. Trimming left V 0 bases short and J 2 bases short, with 6 bases between. CDR1 and CDR2 from the germline V gene are SGDLS and YYNGEE. The CDR3 region is CASSVGGPYNEQFF. The CDR3 DNA is TGTGCCAGCAGCGTAGGGGGCCCCTACAATGAGCAGTTCTTC.

The chain joins TRBV7-9 to TRBJ1-4; 7 bases line up with TRBD1. The germline gives CDR1 SEHNR, CDR2 FQNEAQ (reference sequence). This CDR3 is 16 amino acids long. V dropped 5 bases and J dropped 4; count of bases not matched to a gene: 10. The DNA for the CDR3 is TGTGCCAGCAGCCCAGGACAGGCGACGAGTAATGAAAAACTGTTTTTT. This encodes CASSPGQATSNEKLFF.

This clonotype was seen a few times. DNA of the CDR3: TGTGCCAGCGCCCACCCTCGTGGGGCATATACCGGGGAGCTGTTTTTT. As protein: CASAHPRGAYTGELFF. This chain joins TRBV7-2 and TRBJ2-2; tentatively, D is TRBD1 (5 bases). The CDR3 length is 16 residues. The V end was cut by 8 bases, the J end by 5 bases, with 21 bases between. Germline V CDR1 and CDR2: SGHTA, FQGNSA. The full variable domain, in which reference TRBV7-2 and TRBJ2-2 provide the parts outside the CDR3, is GAGVSQSPSNKVTEKGKDVELRCDPISGHTALYWYRQSLGQGLEFLIYFQGNSAPDKSGLPSDRFSAERTGGSVSTLTIQRTQQEDSAVYLCASAHPRGAYTGELFFGEGSRLTVL.

This chain uses TRBV7-9 with TRBJ2-7; TRBD2 aligns across 7 bases. The CDR3 is 13 residues long. V lost 8 bases and J lost 3; bases outside the gene matches: 7. The V gene's germline CDR1 is SEHNR and CDR2 FQNEAQ (reference sequence). In DNA, the CDR3 is TGTGCCAGCGAGGGGAGCGGGAACTACGAGCAGTACTTC. Residues: CASEGSGNYEQYF.

This clonotype was seen only a few times. CDR3 residues: CSVEAPGGELNEQFF. CDR3 bases: TGCAGCGTTGAAGCCCCGGGGGGGGAATTGAATGAGCAGTTCTTC. The rearrangement uses TRBV29-1 and TRBJ2-1; 8 positions agree with TRBD2. Germline CDR1 reads SQVTM; CDR2 reads ANQGSEA. The V segment lost 1 base and the J segment 7 bases; nucleotides outside the gene matches: 9. The CDR3 spans 15 residues.

The rearrangement uses TRBV7-2 and TRBJ2-1, with 11 bases identical to TRBD2. The CDR3 is made up of 16 amino acids. Germline trimming cut 4 bases from V and 5 bases from J; bases unmatched to any gene: 7. CDR1 and CDR2 (germline): SGHTA, FQGNSA. CDR3 residues: CASSSLTSGTDNEQFF. CDR3 sequence (DNA): TGTGCCAGCAGCTCCCTGACTAGCGGGACGGACAATGAGCAGTTCTTC.

This clonotype was observed a few times. The chain carries TRBV12-3 or TRBV12-4 and TRBJ1-2; no reliable D call. The V end was cut by 5 bases, the J end by 8 bases, with 21 bases between. This CDR3 contains 15 residues. For the CDR3, the DNA is TGTGCCAGCAGTCAACGATCATCAGTGGAGGGCGGCTACACCTTC. Translating gives CASSQRSSVEGGYTF.

V usage is TRBV9 and J usage is TRBJ2-4, with D maybe TRBD2 (5 bases). The germline CDR1 and CDR2 sequences are SGDLS and YYNGEE. V was pared by 7 bases and J by 0 bases, with 8 bases between. The CDR3 totals 13 residues. CDR3 DNA: TGTGCCAGCGGAGGTCTAGCCAAAAACATTCAGTACTTC. Translating gives CASGGLAKNIQYF.

This clonotype was seen at least ten times. The gene calls are TRBV5-1 and TRBJ1-1; D is undetermined. V lost 0 bases to trimming and J lost 5 bases, with 14 bases between them. CDR1 is SGHRS, CDR2 YFSETQ, per germline. The CDR3 runs 15 residues. The CDR3 DNA reads as TGCGCCAGCAGCTTGGCGGCGGTGGAGTTGACTGAAGCTTTCTTT. Its protein product is CASSLAAVELTEAFF.

This clonotype came up a few times. The chain recombines TRBV15 with TRBJ2-1, with TRBD2 matching over 10 bases. The trim removed 5 bases at V and 6 bases at J, leaving 7 bases unmatched. The germline CDR1 and CDR2 sequences are LNHNV and YYDKDF (reference sequence). The CDR3 sequence is 15 residues long. CDR3 nucleotides: TGTGCCACCAGCCCTAGCGGGAGCGGGGTCAATGAGCAGTTCTTC. This codes for CATSPSGSGVNEQFF.

CDR3 coding DNA: TGTGCCGGGACTCCCGGGGGAGAGCAGTTCTTC. It codes for CAGTPGGEQFF. The chain joins TRBV2 to TRBJ2-1, with D possibly TRBD2 on 6 matching bases. This CDR3 has 11 amino acids. CDR1 is SNHLY, CDR2 FYNNEI, per germline. V lost 11 bases and J 10 bases, leaving 15 bases between the germline ends.

This clonotype has just a few counts. The CDR3 spells CASRPTGGRDEQYF. CDR3 nucleotides: TGTGCCAGCAGGCCGACAGGGGGCCGAGACGAGCAGTACTTC. The chain joins TRBV12-3 or TRBV12-4 to TRBJ2-7; 10 nucleotides match TRBD1. The CDR3 sequence is 14 residues long. Trimming took 6 bases from V and 5 from J; bases not matched to a gene: 7.

This clonotype was counted only a few times. V is TRBV5-5 and J is TRBJ2-3; no definite D call. The CDR3 totals 16 residues. Germline CDR1 and CDR2: SGHKS and YYEKEE (reference sequence). V lost 0 bases to trimming and J lost 1 base, with 12 bases between them. In DNA form, the CDR3 reads TGTGCCAGCAGCTTGGGGACCGACCTTCGCACAGATACGCAGTATTTT. Its translation is CASSLGTDLRTDTQYF. Full variable domain (outside the CDR3, taken from reference TRBV5-5 and TRBJ2-3): DAGVTQSPTHLIKTRGQQVTLRCSPISGHKSVSWYQQVLGQGPQFIFQYYEKEERGRGNFPDRFSARQFPNYSSELNVNALLLGDSALYLCASSLGTDLRTDTQYFGPGTRLTVL.

This clonotype was counted only a few times. The chain joins TRBV6-2 or TRBV6-3 to TRBJ2-1; D is perhaps TRBD2 (6 bases). Per the germline V gene, CDR1 is MNHEY and CDR2 is SVGEGT. V lost 7 bases and J lost 9, with 16 bases in between. The CDR3 has 13 amino acids. The CDR3 region has the DNA TGTGCCAGCACGTTGCTGGGCGGGGTTGAGCAGTTCTTC. Translating it yields CASTLLGGVEQFF.

The rearrangement uses TRBV11-2 and TRBJ2-7; 13 bases are a match to TRBD2. V was clipped by 5 bases and J by 3 bases; unmatched bases: 4. Germline CDR1 and CDR2: SGHAT and FQNNGV. The CDR3 is made up of 15 amino acids. For the CDR3, the DNA is TGTGCCAGCAGCCCGTGGACTAGCGGGGGCTACGAGCAGTACTTC. It translates to CASSPWTSGGYEQYF.

This clonotype was recorded a few times. This chain uses TRBV9 with TRBJ2-2, with TRBD1 matching over 11 bases. Germline CDR1 SGDLS, CDR2 YYNGEE. The CDR3 loop spans 16 amino acids. The J segment lost 5 bases and the V segment lost 3 bases, leaving 6 bases of the junction unmatched. The CDR3 reads CASSDPGTGGTGELFF. As DNA, the CDR3 is TGTGCCAGCAGCGATCCCGGGACAGGGGGTACCGGGGAGCTGTTTTTT. Full variable domain (outside the CDR3, taken from reference TRBV9 and TRBJ2-2): DSGVTQTPKHLITATGQRVTLRCSPRSGDLSVYWYQQSLDQGLQFLIQYYNGEERAKGNILERFSAQQFPDLHSELNLSSLELGDSALYFCASSDPGTGGTGELFFGEGSRLTVL.

J is TRBJ2-7 and V is TRBV4-1, with D unresolved. Looked up from germline, CDR1 is MGHRA and CDR2 is YSYEKL. Trimming cost V 1 base and J 7 bases, with 11 bases left between them. The CDR3 runs to 13 residues. CDR3 protein: CASSQVEDLEQYF. The CDR3 coding sequence is TGCGCCAGCAGCCAAGTGGAAGATCTTGAGCAGTACTTC.

This clonotype was seen a few times. The chain's CDR3 is CASSLPRTEAFF. CDR3 nucleotides: TGTGCCAGCAGTTTGCCTAGGACTGAAGCTTTCTTT. The rearrangement joins TRBV12-3 or TRBV12-4 to TRBJ1-1; D is ambiguous. V lost 3 bases, J lost 5 bases, and 7 bases lay in between. The CDR3 consists of 12 residues.

The gene calls are TRBV5-6 and TRBJ2-7; D might be TRBD1 (5 bases). CDR1 SGHDT and CDR2 YYEEEE come from the germline V gene. The ends were cut back, 4 bases at V and 7 bases at J, with 12 bases in the middle. The CDR3 spans 12 residues. CDR3 sequence reads: CASSPGSREQYF. The DNA of the CDR3 is TGTGCCAGCAGCCCAGGGTCAAGAGAGCAGTACTTC.

The chain has TRBV4-3 and TRBJ2-7; 8 bases fit TRBD2. The V and J ends lost 0 bases and 2 bases, in that order; junction bases with no gene match: 3. The CDR3 totals 15 residues. The germline V gene has CDR1 LGHNA and CDR2 YSLEER. CDR3 sequence: CASSQDPGGPYEQYF. In nucleotides, the CDR3 is TGCGCCAGCAGCCAAGATCCGGGAGGGCCCTACGAGCAGTACTTC.

This clonotype turned up a few times. The chain recombines TRBV29-1 with TRBJ2-1; D gene unclear. Germline V lookup: CDR1 SQVTM, CDR2 ANQGSEA. Trimming stripped 7 bases from V and 7 bases from J, with 11 bases between. The CDR3 spans 11 residues. This chain's CDR3 is CSAKNWNEQFF. The DNA for the CDR3 is TGCAGCGCTAAAAATTGGAATGAGCAGTTCTTC.

The chain links TRBV6-2 or TRBV6-3 to TRBJ1-5; TRBD1 matches 7 bases. Germline V lookup: CDR1 MNHEY, CDR2 SVGEGT. This CDR3 is 19 amino acids long. Trimming removed 2 bases from V and 7 bases from J; junction bases left unmatched: 20. The DNA of the CDR3 is TGTGCCAGCAGTTACAGCAGGACAGAAGCTATACGCAGGGGGCAGCCCCAGCATTTT. Translated: CASSYSRTEAIRRGQPQHF.

The sample holds a few counts of this clonotype. V usage is TRBV14 and J usage is TRBJ2-1; possible D gene TRBD1, 5 bases. The length of the CDR3 is 14 residues. Germline CDR1 SGHDN, CDR2 FVKESK. Trimming shortened V by 6 bases and J by 0 bases, and 9 bases separated the two germline ends. CDR3 DNA sequence: TGTGCCAGCAGTCCAGGGATCTCCTACAATGAGCAGTTCTTC. Encoded protein: CASSPGISYNEQFF.

In its sample, this clonotype was seen a few times. V gene TRBV6-5 combines with J gene TRBJ2-7; no clear D. CDR3 length: 14 residues. V lost 4 bases to trimming and J lost 0 bases, with 10 bases between them. Germline CDR1 MNHEY, CDR2 SVGAGI. DNA of the CDR3: TGTGCCAGCAGTTTGCTTTCACGCTCCTACGAGCAGTACTTC. It encodes CASSLLSRSYEQYF.

This clonotype was counted many times. The chain is built from TRBV29-1 and TRBJ2-2; the match to TRBD1 covers 7 bases. V lost 4 bases and J lost 4; bases outside the gene matches: 0. This CDR3 has 12 residues. The germline V gene encodes CDR1 SQVTM and CDR2 ANQGSEA. CDR3 residues: CSVAGGTGELFF. In DNA, the CDR3 is TGCAGCGTTGCAGGGGGCACCGGGGAGCTGTTTTTT.

This clonotype was counted between two and nine times. The chain is built from TRBV6-2 or TRBV6-3 and TRBJ1-1, with TRBD1 as a possible D gene (5 bases). The V gene's germline CDR1 is MNHEY and CDR2 SVGEGT. The CDR3 covers 14 residues. V lost 2 bases to trimming and J lost 5 bases, with 12 bases between them. As DNA, the CDR3 is TGTGCCAGCAGTTACCTGGTCCCAGGGACTGAAGCTTTCTTT. It is translated as CASSYLVPGTEAFF.

This clonotype was observed a handful of times. The chain uses TRBV5-1 and TRBJ2-1, with 8 bases aligning to TRBD2. From germline, CDR1 is SGHRS and CDR2 YFSETQ. J was trimmed by 8 bases and V by 4 bases; bases with no gene match: 17. CDR3 size: 17 residues. DNA of the CDR3: TGCGCCAGCAGCGGGGAGGGGACTAGTAAACTTATGGATGAGCAGTTCTTC. Its protein product is CASSGEGTSKLMDEQFF. The variable domain in full, with the rest retrieved from reference TRBV5-1 and TRBJ2-1, is KAGVTQTPRYLIKTRGQQVTLSCSPISGHRSVSWYQQTPGQGLQFLFEYFSETQRNKGNFPGRFSGRQFSNSRSEMNVSTLELGDSALYLCASSGEGTSKLMDEQFFGPGTRLTVL.

This clonotype appeared a few times. The rearrangement links TRBV20-1 to TRBJ2-3; TRBD2 matches 8 bases. The CDR3 sequence is 15 residues long. Looked up from germline, CDR1 is DFQATT and CDR2 is SNEGSKA (reference sequence). Trimming at V came to 3 bases and at J to 4 bases, leaving 9 bases not matched to a gene. The CDR3 sequence: CSARSAGRAADTQYF. The CDR3 nucleotides are TGCAGTGCTAGGTCTGCCGGGAGGGCCGCAGATACGCAGTATTTT.

This clonotype showed up many times. The chain links TRBV4-3 to TRBJ2-1; D unresolved. V dropped 0 bases and J dropped 5 bases, with 11 bases sitting between them. The CDR3 extends over 15 amino acids. Germline-derived CDR1 and CDR2 are LGHNA and YSLEER. CDR3 loop: CASSQDRKPNNEQFF. As DNA, the CDR3 is TGCGCCAGCAGCCAAGATCGTAAACCAAACAATGAGCAGTTCTTC.

This CDR3 is CASSLEGGLKNIQYF. The CDR3 DNA is TGTGCCAGCAGCTTGGAGGGGGGACTGAAAAACATTCAGTACTTC. The chain joins TRBV5-6 to TRBJ2-4, with D possibly called TRBD1 or TRBD2 (6 bases each). V lost 0 bases and J lost 4, with 11 bases in between. Germline CDR1 SGHDT, CDR2 YYEEEE. The CDR3 consists of 15 residues.

J is TRBJ1-1 and V is TRBV27, with TRBD1 as a possible D gene (5 bases). The CDR3 extends over 17 amino acids. Trimming shortened V by 6 bases and J by 5 bases, and 25 bases separated the two germline ends. Looked up from germline, CDR1 is MNHEY and CDR2 is SMNVEV (reference sequence). CDR3 DNA: TGTGCCAGCAGCTATAACCCGAGGTGGGGGGTAGGTACTGAAGCTTTCTTT. As protein: CASSYNPRWGVGTEAFF.

The chain employs TRBV9 and TRBJ2-7; 8 nucleotides line up with TRBD1. CDR1 and CDR2 (germline): SGDLS, YYNGEE. V shed 2 bases, J shed 1 base, and the junction held 8 bases outside the gene matches. The CDR3 loop spans 16 amino acids. The CDR3 reads CASSVLGQGRSYEQYF. Here the CDR3 DNA reads TGTGCCAGCAGCGTTCTAGGACAGGGTCGTTCCTACGAGCAGTACTTC.